This T cell receptor beta chain was recorded in a study of blood T cell repertoires in COVID-19. As for the study in general: The cDNA or gDNA used as material had been derived from T cells, B-cell-depleted T cells, or PBMCs.

The assay was immunoSEQ multiplex PCR, and TCRdb's table has in-frame clones only and misses some. Of about 190,000 clones listed, approximately 78% are singletons. The V gene's germline CDR1 is MNHNY and CDR2 SVGAGI (reference sequence). V was clipped by 2 bases and J by 3 bases, with 17 bases between them. The CDR3 loop spans 16 amino acids. The source of this sequence is a woman over 75 with active or convalescent COVID-19. Sequenced input: peripheral blood. The chain joins TRBV6-6 to TRBJ2-7, with D perhaps matching TRBD2 (5 bases). CDR3 nucleotides: TGTGCCAGCAGTTACCCCGTGTTCGGGGAGAACTACGAGCAGTACTTC. Protein: CASSYPVFGENYEQYF.